This T cell receptor beta chain stems from a study of shared clonotypes between healthy human individuals. Notes on the study in general: Naive subsets generally had larger estimated richness than memory subsets. Several donors shared about 5% of their naive CD4 clonotypes.

Deletions cut 3 bases from V and 12 bases from J, with 17 bases between. Germline CDR1 LNHDA, CDR2 SQIVND (reference sequence). This CDR3 is 14 amino acids long. Each cell subset's genomic DNA was divided evenly among several immunoSEQ plates. Repertoires were generated with immunoSEQ multiplex PCR, while TCRdb's copy carries only in-frame clones and drops some. Of millions of clones in the sample, roughly 95% were seen once. CD45RO-negative CD8 cells positively selected for CCR7 made up the naive population, which excluded terminally differentiated effector memory CD45RA+ cells. As concerns this clone: Antigen unknown.

This TCR was sampled from a man in his late teens or twenties in good health. The rearrangement links TRBV19 to TRBJ1-4, with D perhaps matching TRBD1 (5 bases). Source material: naive CD8+ T cells sorted from blood. The CDR3 coding sequence is TGTGCCAGTAGTATGGCCCCGGGGCGGTGGGAACTGTTTTTT. Translated, it gives CASSMAPGRWELFF.